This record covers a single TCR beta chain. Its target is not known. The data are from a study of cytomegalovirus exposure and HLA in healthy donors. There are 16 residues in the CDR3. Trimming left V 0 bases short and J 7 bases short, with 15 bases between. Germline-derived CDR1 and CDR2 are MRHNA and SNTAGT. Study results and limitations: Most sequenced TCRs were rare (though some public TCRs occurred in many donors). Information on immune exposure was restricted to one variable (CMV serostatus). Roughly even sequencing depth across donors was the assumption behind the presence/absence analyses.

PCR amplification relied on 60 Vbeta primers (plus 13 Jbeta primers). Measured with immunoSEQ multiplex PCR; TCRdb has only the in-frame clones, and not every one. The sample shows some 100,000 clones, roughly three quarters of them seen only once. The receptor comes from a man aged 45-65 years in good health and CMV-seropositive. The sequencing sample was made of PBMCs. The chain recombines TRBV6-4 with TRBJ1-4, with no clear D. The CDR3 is CASSDSSGSLFEKLFF. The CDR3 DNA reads TGTGCCAGCAGTGACTCCTCCGGGAGCCTTTTTGAAAAACTGTTTTTT.